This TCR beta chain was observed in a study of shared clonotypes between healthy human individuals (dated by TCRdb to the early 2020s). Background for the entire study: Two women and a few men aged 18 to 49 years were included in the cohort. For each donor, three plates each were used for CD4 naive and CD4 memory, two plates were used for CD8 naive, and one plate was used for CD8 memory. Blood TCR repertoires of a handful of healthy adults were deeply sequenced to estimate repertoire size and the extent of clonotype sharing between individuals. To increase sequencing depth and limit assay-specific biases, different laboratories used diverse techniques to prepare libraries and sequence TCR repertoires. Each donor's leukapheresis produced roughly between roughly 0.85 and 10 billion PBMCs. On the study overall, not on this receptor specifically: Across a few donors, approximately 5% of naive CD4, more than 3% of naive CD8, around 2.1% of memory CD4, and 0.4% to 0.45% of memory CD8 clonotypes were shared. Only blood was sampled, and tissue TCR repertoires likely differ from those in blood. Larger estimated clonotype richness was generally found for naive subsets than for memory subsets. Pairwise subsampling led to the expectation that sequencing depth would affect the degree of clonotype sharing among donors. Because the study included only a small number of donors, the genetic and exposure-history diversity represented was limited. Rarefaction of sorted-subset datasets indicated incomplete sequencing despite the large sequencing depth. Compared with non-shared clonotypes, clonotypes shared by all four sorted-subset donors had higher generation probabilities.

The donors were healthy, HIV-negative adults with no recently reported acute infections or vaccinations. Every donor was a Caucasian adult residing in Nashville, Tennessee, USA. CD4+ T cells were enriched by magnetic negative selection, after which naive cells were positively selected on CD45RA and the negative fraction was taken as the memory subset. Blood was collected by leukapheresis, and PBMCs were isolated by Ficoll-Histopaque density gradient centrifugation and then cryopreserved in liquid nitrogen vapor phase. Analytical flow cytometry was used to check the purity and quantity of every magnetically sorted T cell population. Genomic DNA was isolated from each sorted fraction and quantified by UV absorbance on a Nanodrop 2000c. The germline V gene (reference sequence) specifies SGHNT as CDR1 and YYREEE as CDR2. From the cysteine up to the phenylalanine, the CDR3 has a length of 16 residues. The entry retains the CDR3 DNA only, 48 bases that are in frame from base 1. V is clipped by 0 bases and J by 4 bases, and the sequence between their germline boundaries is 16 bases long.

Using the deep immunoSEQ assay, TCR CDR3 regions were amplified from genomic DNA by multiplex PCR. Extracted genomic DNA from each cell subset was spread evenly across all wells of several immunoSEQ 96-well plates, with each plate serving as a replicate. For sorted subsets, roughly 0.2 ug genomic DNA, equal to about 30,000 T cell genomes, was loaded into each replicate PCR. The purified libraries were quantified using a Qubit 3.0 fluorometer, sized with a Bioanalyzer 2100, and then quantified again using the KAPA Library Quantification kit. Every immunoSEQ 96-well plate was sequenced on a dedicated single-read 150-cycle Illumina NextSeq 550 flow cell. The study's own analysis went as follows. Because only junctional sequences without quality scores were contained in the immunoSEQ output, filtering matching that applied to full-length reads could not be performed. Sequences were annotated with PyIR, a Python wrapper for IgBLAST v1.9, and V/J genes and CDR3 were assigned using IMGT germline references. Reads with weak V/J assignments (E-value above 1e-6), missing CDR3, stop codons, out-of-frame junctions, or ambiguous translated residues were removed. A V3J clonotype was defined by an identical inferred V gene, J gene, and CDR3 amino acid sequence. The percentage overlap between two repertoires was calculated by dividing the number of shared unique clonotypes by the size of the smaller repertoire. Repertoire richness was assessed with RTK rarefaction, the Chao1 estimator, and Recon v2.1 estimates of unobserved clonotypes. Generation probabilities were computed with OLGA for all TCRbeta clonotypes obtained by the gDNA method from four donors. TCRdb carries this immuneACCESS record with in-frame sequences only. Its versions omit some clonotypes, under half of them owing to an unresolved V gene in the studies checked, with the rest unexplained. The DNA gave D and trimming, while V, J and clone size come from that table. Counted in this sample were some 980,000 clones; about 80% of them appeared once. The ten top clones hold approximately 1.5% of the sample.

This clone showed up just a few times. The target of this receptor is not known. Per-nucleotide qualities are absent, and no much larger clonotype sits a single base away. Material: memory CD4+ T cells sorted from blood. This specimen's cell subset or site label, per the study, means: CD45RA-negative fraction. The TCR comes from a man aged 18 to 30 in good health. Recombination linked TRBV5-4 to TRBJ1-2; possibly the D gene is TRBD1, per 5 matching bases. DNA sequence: TGTGCCAGCAGCTTGGGGGTGGGGGTAGTCCCCTATGGCTACACCTTC. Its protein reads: CASSLGVGVVPYGYTF.